The rows below give T cell receptor beta chains drawn from one sample of a study of vaccination and CD4 T cells after COVID-19. Their cognate antigens are unknown. TCRdb independently ran MiXCR on the PCR reads; one entry per CDR3 protein. The table lists more than 20,000 distinct CDR3 sequences, about 33% of them singletons. This specimen was CD4+ T cells from blood, cultured in vitro, taken about 7 months after SARS-CoV-2 vaccination. These receptors all stem from a human donor who had recovered from COVID-19. Each CDR3 is given with its conserved first and last residue. Each record gives: CDR3 DNA, CDR3 protein, J gene, V gene, D gene, clone size, CDR3 length. The D gene is left open where the match is weak. Clone sizes are given selectively: once, few, many, or a class where the clone is expanded.

CDR3nt: TGTGCCAGCAGCGTAGCTAGCGGGAGGGCCGGTACGCAGTATTTT; CDR3aa: CASSVASGRAGTQYF; j_gene: TRBJ2-3; v_gene: TRBV7-2; d_gene: TRBD2; abundance: few; len: 15
CDR3nt: TGTGCCAGCAGCCTATATGCCAGCGGGCCGTACAATGAGCAGTTCTTC; CDR3aa: CASSLYASGPYNEQFF; j_gene: TRBJ2-1; v_gene: TRBV7-9; d_gene: -; abundance: -; len: 16
CDR3nt: TGTGCCACCAGTGATGCGGGACTAGCGCACTTCACCGGGGAGCTGTTTTTT; CDR3aa: CATSDAGLAHFTGELFF; j_gene: TRBJ2-2; v_gene: TRBV24-1; d_gene: TRBD2; abundance: -; len: 17
CDR3nt: TGTGCCAGCAGCTCGGGCGGGACAGGGGGGGGAGATACGCAGTATTTT; CDR3aa: CASSSGGTGGGDTQYF; j_gene: TRBJ2-3; v_gene: TRBV7-2; d_gene: TRBD1; abundance: few; len: 16
CDR3nt: TGTGCCAGCAGCTCCCAGGGTTTGGAAAACGAGCAGTACTTC; CDR3aa: CASSSQGLENEQYF; j_gene: TRBJ2-7; v_gene: TRBV11-1; d_gene: -; abundance: -; len: 14
CDR3nt: TGCAGTGCTAGTGCGGGGCAGGGACTGGCCTACAATGAGCAGTTCTTC; CDR3aa: CSASAGQGLAYNEQFF; j_gene: TRBJ2-1; v_gene: TRBV20-1; d_gene: -; abundance: few; len: 16
CDR3nt: TGTGCCAGCAGTGAAAACAGGAACACTGAAGCTTTCTTT; CDR3aa: CASSENRNTEAFF; j_gene: TRBJ1-1; v_gene: TRBV6-4; d_gene: -; abundance: -; len: 13
CDR3nt: TGCGCCAGCAGACAAGCGGGGGCCCGTTGGGCTTTCTTT; CDR3aa: CASRQAGARWAFF; j_gene: TRBJ1-1; v_gene: TRBV4-1; d_gene: -; abundance: -; len: 13
CDR3nt: TGTGCCAGCAGCCGCGCGGGACAGGGGTCGGAGACCCAGTACTTC; CDR3aa: CASSRAGQGSETQYF; j_gene: TRBJ2-5; v_gene: TRBV11-3; d_gene: TRBD1; abundance: -; len: 15
CDR3nt: TGTGCCAGCAGTCTGAGTCACAGGGACGGCAATCAGCCCCAGCATTTT; CDR3aa: CASSLSHRDGNQPQHF; j_gene: TRBJ1-5; v_gene: TRBV6-1; d_gene: -; abundance: few; len: 16
CDR3nt: TGTGCCAGCACCGTACAGGGGTACGGAAATTCACCCCTCCACTTT; CDR3aa: CASTVQGYGNSPLHF; j_gene: TRBJ1-6; v_gene: TRBV6-2/TRBV6-3; d_gene: TRBD1; abundance: -; len: 15
CDR3nt: TGTGCCAGCAACACGGGCGGGGGGAACACAGATACGCAGTATTTT; CDR3aa: CASNTGGGNTDTQYF; j_gene: TRBJ2-3; v_gene: TRBV7-9; d_gene: TRBD2; abundance: -; len: 15
CDR3nt: TGCAGTGCCCATAAGGGGACACCTGACAATGAGCAGTTCTTC; CDR3aa: CSAHKGTPDNEQFF; j_gene: TRBJ2-1; v_gene: TRBV20-1; d_gene: -; abundance: few; len: 14
CDR3nt: TGCAGTGCTAGCACGTTAGGGGGGGCTGATGAGCAGTACTTC; CDR3aa: CSASTLGGADEQYF; j_gene: TRBJ2-7; v_gene: TRBV20-1; d_gene: -; abundance: -; len: 14
CDR3nt: TGTGCCAGCAGCTTGAGGGAGGTGTATGGCTACACCTTC; CDR3aa: CASSLREVYGYTF; j_gene: TRBJ1-2; v_gene: TRBV5-6; d_gene: -; abundance: -; len: 13
CDR3nt: TGTGCCAGCGCTCACCCGGGACAGGGCGGGCATTCACCCCTCCACTTT; CDR3aa: CASAHPGQGGHSPLHF; j_gene: TRBJ1-6; v_gene: TRBV25-1; d_gene: TRBD1; abundance: -; len: 16
CDR3nt: TGTGCCAGTAGGAGCAGGATAGACTACGAGCAGTACTTC; CDR3aa: CASRSRIDYEQYF; j_gene: TRBJ2-7; v_gene: TRBV19; d_gene: -; abundance: -; len: 13
CDR3nt: TGTGCCAGCAGCTTAGGCTATACGAGCTCAGGGGAGACCCAGTACTTC; CDR3aa: CASSLGYTSSGETQYF; j_gene: TRBJ2-5; v_gene: TRBV7-2; d_gene: -; abundance: few; len: 16
CDR3nt: TGTGCCAGCATCTGGCAGGGTAATGAGAAGACCCAGTACTTC; CDR3aa: CASIWQGNEKTQYF; j_gene: TRBJ2-5; v_gene: TRBV6-1; d_gene: -; abundance: -; len: 14
CDR3nt: TGTGCCAGCAGTGAATTTCGGAACAGACCAGAGACCCAGTACTTC; CDR3aa: CASSEFRNRPETQYF; j_gene: TRBJ2-5; v_gene: TRBV6-1; d_gene: -; abundance: medium-sized; len: 15
CDR3nt: TGTGCCAGCAGTTACCAGGGGACTAGCGGACCTTACGAGCAGTACTTC; CDR3aa: CASSYQGTSGPYEQYF; j_gene: TRBJ2-7; v_gene: TRBV6-5; d_gene: TRBD2; abundance: medium-sized; len: 16
CDR3nt: TGTGCCAGCAGCCGTAGCGGGCACATCACAGATACGCAGTATTTT; CDR3aa: CASSRSGHITDTQYF; j_gene: TRBJ2-3; v_gene: TRBV25-1; d_gene: TRBD2; abundance: few; len: 15
CDR3nt: TGTGCCAGCAGCTTAGACTGGGTTGGCAGTAACACTGAAGCTTTCTTT; CDR3aa: CASSLDWVGSNTEAFF; j_gene: TRBJ1-1; v_gene: TRBV11-2; d_gene: -; abundance: few; len: 16
CDR3nt: TGCGCCAGCAGCTTAGAGGGGGCTGGCGGCTACACCTTC; CDR3aa: CASSLEGAGGYTF; j_gene: TRBJ1-2; v_gene: TRBV5-1; d_gene: TRBD1; abundance: -; len: 13
CDR3nt: TGTGCCAGCAGTTTCCCCGGGACAGGGGGATTCGAGCAGTACTTC; CDR3aa: CASSFPGTGGFEQYF; j_gene: TRBJ2-7; v_gene: TRBV28; d_gene: TRBD1; abundance: -; len: 15
CDR3nt: TGTGCCAGCAGCTTGGAACAGGGGAATTCACCCCTCCACTTT; CDR3aa: CASSLEQGNSPLHF; j_gene: TRBJ1-6; v_gene: TRBV5-4; d_gene: TRBD1; abundance: few; len: 14
CDR3nt: TGTGCCAGCAGCAAGAGGGGACAGGGCCCTAAAGAGACCCAGTACTTC; CDR3aa: CASSKRGQGPKETQYF; j_gene: TRBJ2-5; v_gene: TRBV11-3; d_gene: TRBD1; abundance: -; len: 16
CDR3nt: TGTGCCAGCAGTTCCCCGGGGAGCCTTAACACTGAAGCTTTCTTT; CDR3aa: CASSSPGSLNTEAFF; j_gene: TRBJ1-1; v_gene: TRBV6-2/TRBV6-3; d_gene: -; abundance: -; len: 15
CDR3nt: TGTGCCAGCAGCCCAAACCCTGGACTAGCGGGGGGTGGCACAGATACGCAGTATTTT; CDR3aa: CASSPNPGLAGGGTDTQYF; j_gene: TRBJ2-3; v_gene: TRBV7-6; d_gene: TRBD2; abundance: -; len: 19
CDR3nt: TGTGCCAGCAGTGAATACAATCGCCCTAATCCTGAAGCTTTCTTT; CDR3aa: CASSEYNRPNPEAFF; j_gene: TRBJ1-1; v_gene: TRBV27; d_gene: -; abundance: few; len: 15
CDR3nt: TGTGCCAGCAGCTTAGAGGCTCAAGGGACCTGGGACGAGCAGTACTTC; CDR3aa: CASSLEAQGTWDEQYF; j_gene: TRBJ2-7; v_gene: TRBV7-6; d_gene: -; abundance: few; len: 16
CDR3nt: TGTGCCAGCAGCGTAGCTGCCGGGACTAGTATCGTTCACGAGCAGTACTTC; CDR3aa: CASSVAAGTSIVHEQYF; j_gene: TRBJ2-7; v_gene: TRBV9; d_gene: TRBD2; abundance: few; len: 17
CDR3nt: TGTGCCAGCAGCTCGCGCTCTATCCCCCCAGATACGCAGTATTTT; CDR3aa: CASSSRSIPPDTQYF; j_gene: TRBJ2-3; v_gene: TRBV5-4; d_gene: -; abundance: -; len: 15